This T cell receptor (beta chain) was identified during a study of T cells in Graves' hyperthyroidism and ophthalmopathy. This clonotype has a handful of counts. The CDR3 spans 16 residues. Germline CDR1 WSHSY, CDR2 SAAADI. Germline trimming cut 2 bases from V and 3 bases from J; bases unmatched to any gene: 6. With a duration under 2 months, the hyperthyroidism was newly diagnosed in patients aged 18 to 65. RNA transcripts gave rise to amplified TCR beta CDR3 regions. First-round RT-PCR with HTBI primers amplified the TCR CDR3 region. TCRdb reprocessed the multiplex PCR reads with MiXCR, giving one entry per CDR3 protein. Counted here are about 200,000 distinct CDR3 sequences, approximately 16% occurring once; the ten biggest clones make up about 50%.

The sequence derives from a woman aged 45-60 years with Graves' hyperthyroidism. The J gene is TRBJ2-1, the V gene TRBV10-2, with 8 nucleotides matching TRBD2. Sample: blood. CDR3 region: CASSEVGRALYNEQFF. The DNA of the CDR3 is TGCGCCAGCAGTGAGGTCGGGAGGGCCCTCTACAATGAGCAGTTCTTC.